This T cell receptor (beta chain) came from a study of T cells after somatic rescue of genetic block. This CDR3 contains 14 residues. Trimming cost V 7 bases and J 8 bases, with 20 bases left between them. The germline V gene encodes CDR1 MNHNY and CDR2 SVGAGI (reference sequence). The protocol was immunoSEQ multiplex PCR, while the TCRdb copy is restricted to in-frame clones and leaves out a portion. The table records 80,000 to 100,000 clones, 70% to 90% of them present only once. The gene calls are TRBV6-6 and TRBJ1-2; D possibly corresponds to TRBD1 (6 bases). This clonotype was sampled from a woman between 18 and 29 years old. The specimen sequenced was peripheral blood mononuclear cells (PBMCs). The DNA for the CDR3 is TGTGCCAGCACTAACCCCGGGACATACGGCGGCTACACCTTC. This encodes CASTNPGTYGGYTF.